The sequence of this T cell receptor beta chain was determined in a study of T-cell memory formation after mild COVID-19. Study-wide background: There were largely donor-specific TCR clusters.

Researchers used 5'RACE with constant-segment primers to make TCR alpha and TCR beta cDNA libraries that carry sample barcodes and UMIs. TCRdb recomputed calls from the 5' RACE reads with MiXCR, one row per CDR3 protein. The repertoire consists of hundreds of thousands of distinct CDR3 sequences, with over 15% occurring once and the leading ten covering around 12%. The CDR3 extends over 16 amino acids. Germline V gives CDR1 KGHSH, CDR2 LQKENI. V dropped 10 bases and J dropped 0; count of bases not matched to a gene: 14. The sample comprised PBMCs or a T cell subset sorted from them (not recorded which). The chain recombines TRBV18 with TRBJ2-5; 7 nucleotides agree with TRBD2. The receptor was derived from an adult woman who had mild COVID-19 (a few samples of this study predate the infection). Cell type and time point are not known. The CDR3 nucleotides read TGTGCCACCGATTTGGGCGGGAGCCCGTACCAAGAGACCCAGTACTTC. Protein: CATDLGGSPYQETQYF.